This T cell receptor (beta chain) came from a study of regulatory T cells in long-lasting Graves disease. Across the whole study: Graves' patients (newly diagnosed) had been on antithyroid drugs under 3 months. Study-level results: Persistent patients had a count of shared public clonotypes (under 3,000) that exceeded that of new patients (about 930). Persistent cases favored TRBV28, TRBJ1-2 and TRBJ2-5.

The CDR3 runs to 14 residues. Trimming stripped 0 bases from V and 2 bases from J, with 8 bases between. In germline, CDR1 is SGDLS, CDR2 YYNGEE. Time point described: newly diagnosed GD, antithyroid drugs for less than 3 months. PBMC-extracted RNA yielded the TCR library. Arm-PCR of CDR3 regions with iRepertoire HTBI primers generated TCR beta libraries. Each CDR3 protein is one row after TCRdb ran MiXCR on the multiplex PCR reads. In the table there are fewer than 650,000 distinct CDR3 sequences, approximately 15% of which are singletons. Concerning this clonotype itself: Its antigen is undetermined.

The same sample was also studied in work on T cells in Graves' hyperthyroidism and ophthalmopathy. That study adds: Initially, a first-round RT-PCR of the TCR CDR3 employed the HTBI primer set.

Here the sequenced sample was peripheral blood mononuclear cells (PBMCs), taken at new diagnosis, from a patient treated with antithyroid drugs. This receptor was obtained from a woman aged 25 to 39 with Graves disease. V usage is TRBV9 and J usage is TRBJ1-1, with D tentatively TRBD1 (6 bases). CDR3 DNA sequence: TGTGCCAGCAGCGTAGCAGGGGCCAACACTGAAGCTTTCTTT. Translating it yields CASSVAGANTEAFF.